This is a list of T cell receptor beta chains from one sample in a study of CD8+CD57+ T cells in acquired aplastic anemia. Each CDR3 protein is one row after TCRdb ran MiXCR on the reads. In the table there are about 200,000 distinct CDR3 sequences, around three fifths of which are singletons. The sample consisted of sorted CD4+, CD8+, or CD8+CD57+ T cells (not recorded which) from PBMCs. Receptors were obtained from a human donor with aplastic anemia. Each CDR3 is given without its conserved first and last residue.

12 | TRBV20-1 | SARAVPSSYEQY
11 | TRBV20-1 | SARRGDKNIQY
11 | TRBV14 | ASSQDQNYGYT
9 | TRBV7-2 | ASSYSSPLH
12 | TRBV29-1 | SVTRDFSYNEQF
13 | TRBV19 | ASSMGGTVMEPQH
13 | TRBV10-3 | AIDATGTANSPLH
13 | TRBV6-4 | ASSERGADTGELF
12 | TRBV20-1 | SARRGGSTDTQY
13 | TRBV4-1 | ASSQKGGSQETQY
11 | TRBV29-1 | SVDRGSSYEQY
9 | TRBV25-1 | ASTLTGEAF
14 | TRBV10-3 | AITRGRDRGPGEQY
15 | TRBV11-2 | ASSLDLTGGINTEAF
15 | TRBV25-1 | ASSTRTGKGSYNEQF
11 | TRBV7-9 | ASSLEWVYGYT
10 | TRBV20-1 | SARVTSIQEY
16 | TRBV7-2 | ASSRSILTGVSGNTIY
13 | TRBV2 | ASTPTGGGVYGYT
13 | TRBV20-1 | SAPKQGFSNQPQH
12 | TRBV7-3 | ASSSIDRGNEQF
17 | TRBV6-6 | ASSFSTRRLAAIGGEQF
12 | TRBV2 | ASSAGTHWETQY
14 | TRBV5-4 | ASSPQPEGISTEAF
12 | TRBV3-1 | ASSQPGQRNTIY
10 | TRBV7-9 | ASTPVPGELF
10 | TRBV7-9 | ASSLLSGELF
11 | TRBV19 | ASASDSSYEQY
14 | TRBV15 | ATSRGPAGSYNEQF
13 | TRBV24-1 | ATSDPRGGGETQY
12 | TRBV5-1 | ASSLGVGIDEQF
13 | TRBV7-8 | ASSPQDLLHGEQY
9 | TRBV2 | ASRSYNEQF
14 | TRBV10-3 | AITQGLAGAYNEQF
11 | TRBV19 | ASSWGFGEKLF
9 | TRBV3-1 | ASSASGEQF
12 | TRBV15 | ATSGQGNYYEQY
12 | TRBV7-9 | ASSLGTAIYGYT
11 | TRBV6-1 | ASNPAGKDTQY
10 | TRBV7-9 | ASSLESQPQH
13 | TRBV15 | ATSSQGQGNTEAF
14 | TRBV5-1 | ASSLGQGALESEAF
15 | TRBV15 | ATSRVGLAGAVYEQY
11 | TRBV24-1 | ATSDLRGDTQY